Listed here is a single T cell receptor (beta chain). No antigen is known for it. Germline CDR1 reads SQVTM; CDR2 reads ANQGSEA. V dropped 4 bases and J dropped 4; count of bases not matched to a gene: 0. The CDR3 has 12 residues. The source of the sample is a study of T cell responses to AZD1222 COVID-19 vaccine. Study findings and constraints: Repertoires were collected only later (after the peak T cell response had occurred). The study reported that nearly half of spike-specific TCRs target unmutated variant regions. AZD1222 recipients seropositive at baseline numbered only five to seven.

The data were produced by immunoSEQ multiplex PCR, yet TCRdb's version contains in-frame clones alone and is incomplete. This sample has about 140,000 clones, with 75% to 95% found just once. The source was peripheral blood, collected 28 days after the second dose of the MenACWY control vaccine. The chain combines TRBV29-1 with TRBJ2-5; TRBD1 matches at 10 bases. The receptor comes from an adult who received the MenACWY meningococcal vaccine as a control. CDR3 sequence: CSVGDRGETQYF. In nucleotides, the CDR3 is TGCAGCGTTGGGGACAGGGGAGAGACCCAGTACTTC.